Described below is a single T cell receptor (beta chain) sequence and its context. This entry is derived from a study of blood T cell repertoires in COVID-19. Overall study: T cells, B-cell-depleted T cells, or PBMCs supplied cDNA or gDNA.

Sequenced by immunoSEQ multiplex PCR; TCRdb stores in-frame clones only, minus some. Of some 210,000 clones in the sample, about 76% were seen once. The CDR3 consists of 13 residues. CDR1 and CDR2 from the germline V gene are SQVTM and ANQGSEA. V shed 4 bases and J 4 bases; nucleotides not matched to a gene: 3. The participants were between roughly 18 and 89 years old and came from about two dozen US areas. Self-reported history from a screening survey and questionnaire set each donor's cohort. The sample was PBMCs or T cells enriched from blood (not recorded which). The TCR comes from a woman in her fifties or sixties with acute COVID-19. This chain uses TRBV29-1 with TRBJ2-2; TRBD1 aligns across 7 bases. The CDR3 region is CSVGTGSTGELFF. CDR3 nucleotide sequence: TGCAGCGTTGGGACAGGATCCACCGGGGAGCTGTTTTTT.